The rows below give T cell receptor beta chains drawn from one sample of a study of CD4 T cell repertoires in COVID-19. The protocol was immunoSEQ multiplex PCR, while the TCRdb copy is restricted to in-frame clones and leaves out a portion. The profile shows roughly 23,000 clones, 80% to 90% of them singletons. This specimen was central memory CD4+ T cells from blood, taken before the COVID-19 pandemic. All receptors come from a human donor who had COVID-19. Each CDR3 is given without its conserved first and last residue.

v_call	j_call	cdr3_aa
TRBV6-5	TRBJ1-3	ASSSLRGWGNTIY
TRBV7-9	TRBJ2-1	ASSGQGDNEQF
TRBV27	TRBJ1-1	ASSSYSLNTEAF
TRBV20-1	TRBJ2-1	SAYLINEQF
TRBV7-9	TRBJ2-7	ASKGWGAYEQY
TRBV5-4	TRBJ1-1	ASSLQAFSTEAF
TRBV7-2	TRBJ2-3	ASPTSGFTDTQY
TRBV2	TRBJ2-2	ASSKEVGELF
TRBV19	TRBJ2-5	ASSIGGQIETQY
TRBV29-1	TRBJ2-7	SVVVAYEQY
TRBV16	TRBJ1-2	ASSLTANYGYT
TRBV11-3	TRBJ1-6	ASSVYHASPLH